This is a list of T cell receptor beta chains from one sample in a study of siplizumab effects on memory and regulatory T cells. Repertoires were generated with immunoSEQ multiplex PCR, while TCRdb's copy carries only in-frame clones and drops some. Of 94,000 or so clones detected, approximately 96% appear once; the ten largest clones hold around 0.031%. What was sequenced was naive CD4+ T cells sorted from blood. Every receptor here comes from a human donor in good health. Both conserved end residues are part of each CDR3. A D gene is named only where the DNA matches it firmly. Size is stated for part of the rows, as once, few or many counts, or as a class when the clone is expanded.

clone size,D gene,J gene,V gene,CDR3 DNA,CDR3 protein
NA,TRBD2,TRBJ2-5,TRBV5-1,TGCGCCAGCAGCCTCGGACTAGCGGGGGGAATATTGGTGGAGACCCAGTACTTC,CASSLGLAGGILVETQYF
NA,TRBD1,TRBJ1-5,TRBV18,TGTGCCAGCTCAAACGGACAGGTTCAGGCTCAGCCCCAGCATTTT,CASSNGQVQAQPQHF
NA,NA,TRBJ2-2,TRBV18,TGTGCCAGCTCACCGTTAGGGTTCACCGGGGAGCTGTTTTTT,CASSPLGFTGELFF
few,TRBD1,TRBJ2-7,TRBV6-5,TGTGCCAGCAGTACCTCCCGGGACAGCTCCTACGAGCAGTACTTC,CASSTSRDSSYEQYF
NA,TRBD1,TRBJ1-2,TRBV19,TGTGCCAGTAGTCCCCGGACAGGAAACTATGGCTACACCTTC,CASSPRTGNYGYTF
NA,NA,TRBJ1-4,TRBV5-6,TGTGCCAGCAGCCCAGAGCCAGGGAAGCCAGAAAAACTGTTTTTT,CASSPEPGKPEKLFF
NA,NA,TRBJ2-3,TRBV5-1,TGCGCCAGCAGCTCGGAGCGGGGCACAGATACGCAGTATTTT,CASSSERGTDTQYF
NA,TRBD1,TRBJ1-5,TRBV7-9,TGTGCCAGCAGCTTAGGACAGGGGTATAGCAATCAGCCCCAGCATTTT,CASSLGQGYSNQPQHF
NA,NA,TRBJ2-5,TRBV2,TGTGCCAGCAGGGCTACGCCCCTTCAAGTAGAGACCCAGTACTTC,CASRATPLQVETQYF
NA,NA,TRBJ2-7,TRBV11-2,TGTGCCAGCAGCTTACTCCTACAACCTTTGGGTGACGAGCAGTACTTC,CASSLLLQPLGDEQYF
once,NA,TRBJ1-1,TRBV7-2,TGTGCCAGCAGCCGATATCAATCGACGGTGAACACTGAAGCTTTCTTT,CASSRYQSTVNTEAFF
once,NA,TRBJ2-1,TRBV28,TGTGCCAGCAGTACCGGGGGTGCCCCCTACAATGAGCAGTTCTTC,CASSTGGAPYNEQFF
NA,TRBD1,TRBJ2-7,TRBV19,TGTGCCAGTAATCTGGACAGGGGCTACGAGCAGTACTTC,CASNLDRGYEQYF
NA,NA,TRBJ2-1,TRBV11-2,TGTGCCAGCAGCTTATCGTCTAAGCAGTTCTTC,CASSLSSKQFF
NA,NA,TRBJ1-5,TRBV6-1,TGTGCCAGCAGTGGGCAGGGAACCTTAGCCCAGCATTTT,CASSGQGTLAQHF
NA,TRBD1,TRBJ1-2,TRBV30,TGTGCCTGGAGCACAAAAGGGGGACAGACCTATGGCTACACCTTC,CAWSTKGGQTYGYTF
NA,NA,TRBJ1-6,TRBV2,TGTGCCAGCATTTACAGGGACAATTCACCCCTCCACTTT,CASIYRDNSPLHF
NA,NA,TRBJ2-3,TRBV9,TGTGCCAGCAGCGGATACACAGATACGCAGTATTTT,CASSGYTDTQYF
NA,TRBD2,TRBJ2-1,TRBV7-2,TGTGCCAGCAGGCTGGGGGGGAGCTCCTACAATGAGCAGTTCTTC,CASRLGGSSYNEQFF
NA,NA,TRBJ2-7,TRBV4-1,TGCGCCAGCAGCTCCCCCAAGACAGGATCCTACGAGCAGTACTTC,CASSSPKTGSYEQYF
NA,NA,TRBJ1-6,TRBV19,TGTGCCAGTACGGCCGAGGGCAGACCCTCGGTCAATTCACCCCTCCACTTT,CASTAEGRPSVNSPLHF
NA,TRBD1,TRBJ2-7,TRBV25-1,TGTGCCAGCAGAACCGGGACAGGACTCTCCTACGAGCAGTACTTC,CASRTGTGLSYEQYF
NA,TRBD1,TRBJ2-3,TRBV5-1,TGCGCCAGCAGCTTGGGGGGGTCGAAGGACAGGGGAAGAACAGATACGCAGTATTTT,CASSLGGSKDRGRTDTQYF
NA,TRBD1,TRBJ1-1,TRBV18,TGTGCCAGCTCACCGGGACAGGGCGATGAAGCTTTCTTT,CASSPGQGDEAFF
NA,NA,TRBJ2-3,TRBV6-1,TGTGCCAGCAGTGTGGGCGCAGGGGGGTCTAGCACAGATACGCAGTATTTT,CASSVGAGGSSTDTQYF
NA,NA,TRBJ2-3,TRBV30,TGTGCCTGGACCCGACTACCTAGCGTAATTACAGATACGCAGTATTTT,CAWTRLPSVITDTQYF
once,NA,TRBJ2-7,TRBV30,TGTGCCTGGAGTGCCCCTTACGAGCAGTACTTC,CAWSAPYEQYF
NA,TRBD1,TRBJ1-1,TRBV5-1,TGCGCCAGCAGCTTGGAGGGGGCGCTTACTGAAGCTTTCTTT,CASSLEGALTEAFF
NA,NA,TRBJ1-3,TRBV9,TGTGCCAGCAGCGTAGCTGGTGGGATCCGGAACTCTGGAAACACCATATATTTT,CASSVAGGIRNSGNTIYF
NA,TRBD1,TRBJ2-5,TRBV7-9,TGTGCCAGCAGCTTACTCAGGGGGTCCCTAGAGACCCAGTACTTC,CASSLLRGSLETQYF
NA,NA,TRBJ1-1,TRBV29-1,TGCAGCGTAAGAGATGGGACGGTGAACACTGAAGCTTTCTTT,CSVRDGTVNTEAFF
NA,NA,TRBJ2-2,TRBV7-3,TGTGCCAGCAGCCTATCGAACACCGGGGAGCTGTTTTTT,CASSLSNTGELFF
NA,NA,TRBJ2-2,TRBV12-5,TGTGCTAGTGGTCTCGTCACAGGCACCGGGGAGCTGTTTTTT,CASGLVTGTGELFF
once,NA,TRBJ1-3,TRBV10-2,TGCGCCAGCAGTAGAAGAGGAGGTGGAAACACCATATATTTT,CASSRRGGGNTIYF
NA,TRBD1,TRBJ1-2,TRBV20-1,TGCAGTGCGACAGGGAACTATGGCTACACCTTC,CSATGNYGYTF
NA,NA,TRBJ1-2,TRBV7-7,TGTGCCAGCAGCTTAGGCAGGGGTGGCTACACCTTC,CASSLGRGGYTF
NA,TRBD1,TRBJ1-1,TRBV6-5,TGTACCAGCAGTACCATTAACAGGGGGAACACTGGAGCTTTCTTT,CTSSTINRGNTGAFF
NA,TRBD2,TRBJ2-3,TRBV5-1,TGCGCCAGCAGTAGTAGCGGGGGGGGAGGCACAGATACGCAGTATTTT,CASSSSGGGGTDTQYF
NA,NA,TRBJ2-7,TRBV7-2,TGTGCCAGCAGCTTAGAGGGGGTAGGCTACGAGCAGTACTTC,CASSLEGVGYEQYF
NA,NA,TRBJ1-3,TRBV6-5,TGTGCCAGCAGCGGACAGCTTACTGGAAACACCATATATTTT,CASSGQLTGNTIYF
NA,NA,TRBJ1-5,TRBV7-6,TGTGCCAGCAGCTTAGGGATAAATAGCAATCAGCCCCAGCATTTT,CASSLGINSNQPQHF
NA,TRBD1,TRBJ1-2,TRBV28,TGTGCCAGCAGCCTCAGCGCGGGACAGGGCTTAAGAGGCTACACCTTC,CASSLSAGQGLRGYTF
NA,NA,TRBJ1-1,TRBV18,TGTGCCAGCTCATACATGAACACTGAAGCTTTCTTT,CASSYMNTEAFF
NA,NA,TRBJ2-7,TRBV21-1,TGTGCCAGCAGCAAAGAGGCGGCGACTAGCGGAAGCTACGAGCAGTACTTC,CASSKEAATSGSYEQYF
NA,NA,TRBJ1-5,TRBV5-4,TGTGCCAGACCCGGGCCCCCCGGGGCCAATCAGCCCCAGCATTTT,CARPGPPGANQPQHF
NA,NA,TRBJ1-1,TRBV21-1,TGTGCCAGCAGCCAGGGACAGGAAAACACTGAAGCTTTCTTT,CASSQGQENTEAFF
NA,TRBD1,TRBJ1-5,TRBV10-3,TGTGCCATCAGTGAGGCCAAAGGCAGGGGGAATCAGCCCCAGCATTTT,CAISEAKGRGNQPQHF
NA,NA,TRBJ2-7,TRBV5-1,TGCGCCAGCAACCTAGAGGAGGTAGGGGTCTACGAGCAGTACTTC,CASNLEEVGVYEQYF